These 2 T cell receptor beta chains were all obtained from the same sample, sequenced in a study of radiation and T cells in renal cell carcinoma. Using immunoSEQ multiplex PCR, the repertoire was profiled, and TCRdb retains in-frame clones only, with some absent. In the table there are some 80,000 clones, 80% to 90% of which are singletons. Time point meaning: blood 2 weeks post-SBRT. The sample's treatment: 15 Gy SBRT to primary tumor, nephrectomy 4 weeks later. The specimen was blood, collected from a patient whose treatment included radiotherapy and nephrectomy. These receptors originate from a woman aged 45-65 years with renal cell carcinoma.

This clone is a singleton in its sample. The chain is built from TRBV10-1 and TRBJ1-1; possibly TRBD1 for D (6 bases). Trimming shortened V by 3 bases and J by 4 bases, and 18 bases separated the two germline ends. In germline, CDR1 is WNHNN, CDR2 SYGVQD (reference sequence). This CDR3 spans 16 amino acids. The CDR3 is CASSETAGDSSTEAFF. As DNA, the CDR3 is TGCGCCAGCAGTGAAACGGCAGGGGATTCTAGCACTGAAGCTTTCTTT.

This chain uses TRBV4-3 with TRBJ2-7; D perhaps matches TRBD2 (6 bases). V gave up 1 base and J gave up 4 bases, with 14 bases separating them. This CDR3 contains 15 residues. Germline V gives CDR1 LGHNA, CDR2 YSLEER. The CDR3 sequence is CASSQVWGEKYEQYF. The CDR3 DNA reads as TGCGCCAGCAGCCAAGTCTGGGGGGAGAAGTACGAGCAGTACTTC.